One and the same sample provided the 18 T cell receptor beta chains below, sequenced in a study of CD8 T cells in ankylosing spondylitis. Notes on the study in general: A motif of fewer than ten highly homologous TCR beta variants was seen as apparently characteristic of ankylosing spondylitis blood.

No antigen has been assigned to these receptors. From the 5' RACE reads, TCRdb called clonotypes with MiXCR, one entry per CDR3 protein. The sample lists roughly 350,000 distinct CDR3 sequences, around 8% occurring once. The specimen sequenced was blood, either unsorted or a sorted T cell fraction (not recorded which). These TCRs come from a male donor with ankylosing spondylitis.

This clonotype was seen many times. The V call is TRBV12-3 or TRBV12-4, the J call TRBJ2-1; no clear D gene. There are 13 residues in the CDR3. Trimming stripped 6 bases from V and 6 bases from J, with 12 bases between. Written as DNA, the CDR3 is TGTGCCAGCAGCCCTCAGACTTTCAATGAGCAGTTCTTC. This translates into CASSPQTFNEQFF.

This clonotype was counted ten times or more. The genes are TRBV7-8 and TRBJ2-1; 14 positions agree with TRBD2. Germline-derived CDR1 and CDR2 are SGHVS and FQNEAQ. The CDR3 loop spans 16 amino acids. The V segment lost 5 bases and the J segment 8 bases; nucleotides outside the gene matches: 8. As DNA, the CDR3 is TGTGCCAGCAGCCTAGGACTAGCGGGAGGTCTCCATGAGCAGTTCTTC. Translation gives CASSLGLAGGLHEQFF.

This sequence joins TRBV3-1 and TRBJ1-5; tentative D call: TRBD1 (5 bases). Germline loops: CDR1 LGHDT, CDR2 YNNKEL (reference sequence). The ends were cut back, 1 base at V and 10 bases at J, with 14 bases in the middle. The CDR3 covers 14 residues. The CDR3: CASSQGRPQGPQHF. The CDR3 DNA reads as TGTGCCAGCAGCCAAGGTAGGCCCCAGGGCCCCCAGCATTTT.

At least ten counts were recorded for this clonotype. J is TRBJ1-3 and V is TRBV7-8; no clear D. Germline values: CDR1 SGHVS, CDR2 FQNEAQ. The V gene lost 5 bases and the J gene lost 0 bases, with 11 bases spanning the gap. The CDR3 consists of 15 residues. The CDR3: CASSPPGPSGNTIYF. The CDR3 DNA reads as TGTGCCAGCAGCCCACCCGGTCCCTCTGGAAACACCATATATTTT.

In its sample, this clonotype was seen many times. In DNA, the CDR3 is TGCGCCAGCAGCTTAAACAGGGATAATTTCTATGGCTACACCTTC. Residues: CASSLNRDNFYGYTF. The chain carries TRBV5-1 and TRBJ1-2; D may be TRBD1 (6 bases). The germline gives CDR1 SGHRS, CDR2 YFSETQ. The V end lost 2 bases, the J end lost 4 bases, and 15 bases lay between the germline ends. The CDR3 sequence is 15 residues long.

This clonotype was observed many times. V and J are TRBV24-1 and TRBJ2-5; D call uncertain. The CDR3 runs to 13 residues. CDR1 and CDR2 from the germline V gene are KGHDR and SFDVKD. V lost 8 bases and J lost 1, with 10 bases in between. The CDR3: CATMKAGQETQYF. The CDR3 coding sequence is TGTGCCACCATGAAGGCAGGCCAAGAGACCCAGTACTTC.

This clonotype showed up just a few times. The chain recombines TRBV28 with TRBJ1-5; 8 bases fit TRBD1. This CDR3 is 14 amino acids long. With V trimmed by 5 bases and J by 6 bases, 6 bases remained unmatched. The V gene's germline CDR1 is MDHEN and CDR2 SYDVKM. The CDR3 sequence: CASSTGGRSQPQHF. The CDR3 DNA sequence: TGTGCCAGCAGTACAGGGGGGCGAAGTCAGCCCCAGCATTTT.

This clonotype was seen repeatedly, ten times or more. This chain links TRBV5-1 with TRBJ2-1; TRBD2 agrees at 11 bases. V lost 4 bases and J lost 4; bases outside the gene matches: 4. The CDR3 runs to 15 residues. Germline CDR1 is SGHRS and CDR2 is YFSETQ. The CDR3, as DNA: TGCGCCAGCAGCCCTCGACTAGCGGGGTACAATGAGCAGTTCTTC. Its protein product is CASSPRLAGYNEQFF.

The sample holds many counts of this clonotype. The rearrangement joins TRBV5-1 to TRBJ2-1; 14 nucleotides align to TRBD2. J was trimmed by 6 bases and V by 4 bases; bases with no gene match: 3. CDR3 length equals 15 residues. Germline V gene data show CDR1 as SGHRS and CDR2 as YFSETQ. The CDR3 DNA reads TGCGCCAGCAGCATGGGGACTAGCGGGAGCAATGAGCAGTTCTTC. It codes for CASSMGTSGSNEQFF.

This clonotype was observed many times. The chain uses TRBV7-7 and TRBJ2-5; D possibly matches TRBD1 or TRBD2 (6 bases each). V was cut by 6 bases and J by 5 bases, with 16 bases left in between. The CDR3 length is 14 residues. CDR1 SSHAT and CDR2 FNYEAQ come from the germline V gene (reference sequence). The CDR3 DNA reads as TGTGCCAGCAGTCAATCGGGGGCCCGGGAGACCCAGTACTTC. It specifies CASSQSGARETQYF. Full variable domain (rest looked up from reference TRBV7-7 and TRBJ2-5): GAGVSQSPRYKVTKRGQDVTLRCDPISSHATLYWYQQALGQGPEFLTYFNYEAQPDKSGLPSDRFSAERPEGSISTLTIQRTEQRDSAMYRCASSQSGARETQYFGPGTRLLVL.

This clonotype came up a few times. The chain combines TRBV20-1 with TRBJ2-7; maybe TRBD2 (6 bases). CDR3 length: 13 residues. Germline CDR1 DFQATT, CDR2 SNEGSKA (reference sequence). Trimming shortened V by 6 bases and J by 2 bases, and 14 bases separated the two germline ends. The CDR3 protein is CSAGGLLAYEQYF. Written as DNA, the CDR3 is TGCAGTGCCGGAGGGTTGTTAGCCTACGAGCAGTACTTC.

This chain links TRBV6-4 with TRBJ2-2; no reliable D call. The V end was cut by 3 bases, the J end by 5 bases, with 4 bases between. Germline CDR1 is MRHNA and CDR2 is SNTAGT. CDR3 length: 12 residues. The CDR3, as DNA: TGTGCCAGCAGTGATACTACCGGGGAGCTGTTTTTT. Amino acid sequence: CASSDTTGELFF.

This clonotype was counted many times. The chain employs TRBV5-1 and TRBJ2-3, with 8 positions matching TRBD2. The germline V gene encodes CDR1 SGHRS and CDR2 YFSETQ. J gave up 4 bases and V 1 base, and 5 bases lay outside the gene matches. The CDR3 has 15 amino acids. CDR3: CASSLIGRAPDTQYF. The DNA of the CDR3 is TGCGCCAGCAGCTTGATCGGGAGGGCCCCAGATACGCAGTATTTT.

This clonotype was detected only a few times. The genes are TRBV7-9 and TRBJ2-7; D gene unclear. The V gene lost 0 bases and the J gene lost 5 bases, with 11 bases spanning the gap. The CDR3 length is 14 residues. Germline V gives CDR1 SEHNR, CDR2 FQNEAQ (reference sequence). The CDR3 region has the DNA TGTGCCAGCAGCTTAGCTGTAGGTCCCGACGAGCAGTACTTC. Translating it yields CASSLAVGPDEQYF.

The chain uses TRBV29-1 and TRBJ1-1, with D perhaps matching TRBD1 (5 bases). V was trimmed by 3 bases and J by 1 base, leaving 12 bases between them. This CDR3 region has 14 residues. CDR1 and CDR2 from the germline V gene are SQVTM and ANQGSEA. The CDR3 DNA follows: TGCAGCGTTGATCGGGGGGGAGCGAACACTGAAGCTTTCTTT. It translates to CSVDRGGANTEAFF.

This clonotype showed up many times. V usage is TRBV29-1 and J usage is TRBJ2-1; 10 nucleotides line up with TRBD2. Per germline, CDR1 SQVTM and CDR2 ANQGSEA. After removal of 8 bases from V and 6 bases from J, the junction contained 10 bases not matched to a gene. This CDR3 has 14 amino acids. CDR3 bases: TGCAGCATTCAAAGGGTAGCGGGAGGCAATGAGCAGTTCTTC. Protein product: CSIQRVAGGNEQFF.

This chain joins TRBV30 and TRBJ1-2; possibly TRBD1 for D (6 bases). The CDR3 is made up of 15 amino acids. The V and J ends lost 1 base and 11 bases respectively, with 23 bases between them. In germline, CDR1 is GTSNPN, CDR2 SVGIG (reference sequence). CDR3 amino acids: CAWSDVWGPLISYTF. For the CDR3, the DNA is TGTGCCTGGAGTGATGTGTGGGGGCCCCTAATTTCATACACCTTC.

This clonotype was observed a few times. This chain joins TRBV6-2 or TRBV6-3 and TRBJ1-5; tentatively, D is TRBD1 (5 bases). The CDR3 covers 16 residues. With 2 bases removed from V and 4 bases from J, the gap between germline ends came to 15 bases. Germline V gene lookup returns CDR1 MNHEY and CDR2 SVGEGT. CDR3 region: CASSYGRGAGNQPQHF. As DNA, the CDR3 is TGTGCCAGCAGTTACGGCAGAGGGGCCGGGAATCAGCCCCAGCATTTT.